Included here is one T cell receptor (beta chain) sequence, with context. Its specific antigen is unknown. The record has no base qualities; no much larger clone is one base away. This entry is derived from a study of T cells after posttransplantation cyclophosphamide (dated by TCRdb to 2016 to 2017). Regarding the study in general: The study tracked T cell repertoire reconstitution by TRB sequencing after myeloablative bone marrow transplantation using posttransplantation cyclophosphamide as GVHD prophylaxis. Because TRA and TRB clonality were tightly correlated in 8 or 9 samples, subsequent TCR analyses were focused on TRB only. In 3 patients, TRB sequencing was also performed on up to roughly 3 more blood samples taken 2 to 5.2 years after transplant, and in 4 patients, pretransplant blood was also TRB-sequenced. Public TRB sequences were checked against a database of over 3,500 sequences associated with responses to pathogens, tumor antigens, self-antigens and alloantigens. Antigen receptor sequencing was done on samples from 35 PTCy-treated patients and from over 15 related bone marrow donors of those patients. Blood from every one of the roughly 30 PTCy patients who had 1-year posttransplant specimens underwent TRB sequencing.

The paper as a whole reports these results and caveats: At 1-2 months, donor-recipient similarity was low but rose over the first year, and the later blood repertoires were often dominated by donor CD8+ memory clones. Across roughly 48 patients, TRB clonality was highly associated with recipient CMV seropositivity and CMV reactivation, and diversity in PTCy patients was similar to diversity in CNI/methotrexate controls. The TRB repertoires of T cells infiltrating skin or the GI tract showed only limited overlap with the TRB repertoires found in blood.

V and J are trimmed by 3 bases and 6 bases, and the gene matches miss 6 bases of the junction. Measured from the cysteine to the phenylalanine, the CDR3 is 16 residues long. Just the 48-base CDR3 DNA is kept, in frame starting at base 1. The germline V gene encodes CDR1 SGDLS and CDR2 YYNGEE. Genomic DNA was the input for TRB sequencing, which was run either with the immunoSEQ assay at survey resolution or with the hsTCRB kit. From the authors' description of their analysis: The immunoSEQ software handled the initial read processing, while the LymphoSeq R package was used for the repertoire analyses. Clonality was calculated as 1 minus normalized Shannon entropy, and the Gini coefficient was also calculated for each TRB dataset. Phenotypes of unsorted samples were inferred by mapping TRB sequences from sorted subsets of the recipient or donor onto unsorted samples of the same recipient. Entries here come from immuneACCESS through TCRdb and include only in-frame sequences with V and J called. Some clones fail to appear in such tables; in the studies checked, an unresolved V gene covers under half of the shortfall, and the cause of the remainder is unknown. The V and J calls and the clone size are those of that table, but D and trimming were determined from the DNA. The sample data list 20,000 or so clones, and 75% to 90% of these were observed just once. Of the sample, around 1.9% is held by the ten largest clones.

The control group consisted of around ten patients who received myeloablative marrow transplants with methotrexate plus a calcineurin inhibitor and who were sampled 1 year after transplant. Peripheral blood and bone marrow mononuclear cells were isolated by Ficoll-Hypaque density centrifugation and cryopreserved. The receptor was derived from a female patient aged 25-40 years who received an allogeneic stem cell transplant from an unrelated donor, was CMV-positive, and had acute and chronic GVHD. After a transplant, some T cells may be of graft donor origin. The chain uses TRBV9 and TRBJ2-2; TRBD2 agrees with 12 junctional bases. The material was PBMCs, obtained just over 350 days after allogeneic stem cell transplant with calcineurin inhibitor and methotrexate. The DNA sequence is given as TGTGCCAGCAGCGCCGGGGGACTAGCGGGCCCCGGGGAGCTGTTTTTT. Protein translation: CASSAGGLAGPGELFF.